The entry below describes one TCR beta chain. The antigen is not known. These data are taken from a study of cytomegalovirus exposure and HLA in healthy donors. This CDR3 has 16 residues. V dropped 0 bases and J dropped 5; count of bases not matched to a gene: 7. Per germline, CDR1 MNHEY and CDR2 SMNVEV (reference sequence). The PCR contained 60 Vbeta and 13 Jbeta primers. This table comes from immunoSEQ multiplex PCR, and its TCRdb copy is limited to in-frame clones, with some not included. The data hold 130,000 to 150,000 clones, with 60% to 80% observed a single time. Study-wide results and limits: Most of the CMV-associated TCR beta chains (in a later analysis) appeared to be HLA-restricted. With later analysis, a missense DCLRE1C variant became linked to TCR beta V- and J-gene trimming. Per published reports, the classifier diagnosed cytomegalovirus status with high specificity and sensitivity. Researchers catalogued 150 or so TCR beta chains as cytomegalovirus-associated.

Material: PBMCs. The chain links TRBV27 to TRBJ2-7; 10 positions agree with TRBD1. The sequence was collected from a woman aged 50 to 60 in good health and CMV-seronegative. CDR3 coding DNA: TGTGCCAGCAGTTTATCCCCCGGGACAGGGGTAAACGAGCAGTACTTC. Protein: CASSLSPGTGVNEQYF.